The clone carrying this T cell receptor beta chain was recorded a few times. The antigen remains undetermined. Quantitative 5'-RACE with molecular barcodes was used to make the TCR beta libraries. TCRdb re-derived calls from the 5' RACE reads in MiXCR, one entry per CDR3 protein. The table records about 440,000 distinct CDR3 sequences, under 20% of them present only once. This sample was included in a study of CD8 T cells in ankylosing spondylitis. Study conclusions and caveats: CD8+ cells made up the disease-linked clones, which were relatively rare in peripheral blood. Under 10 highly homologous variants formed a TCR beta motif that appeared characteristic of ankylosing spondylitis blood. Reportedly, significant enrichment of disease-linked clones occurred in matched ankylosing spondylitis synovial fluid. Both synovial fluid and blood in reactive arthritis had previously been reported to carry some motif variants.

The CDR3 is 14 residues long. The V and J ends lost 9 bases and 4 bases, in that order; junction bases with no gene match: 5. The germline V gene encodes CDR1 MNHNS and CDR2 SASEGT. The source material was blood, either unsorted or a sorted T cell fraction (not recorded which). This TCR derives from a male donor with ankylosing spondylitis. The rearrangement links TRBV6-1 to TRBJ2-1; the match to TRBD1 covers 11 bases. This chain's CDR3 is CASWTGGLYNEQFF. The CDR3 DNA reads as TGTGCCAGTTGGACAGGGGGCCTTTACAATGAGCAGTTCTTC.